This T cell receptor (beta chain) was retrieved from a study of blood T cell dynamics during melanoma immunotherapy. Overall study context: First-line therapy was either pembrolizumab or nivolumab with ipilimumab for metastatic melanoma.

Time point here: week 3, after first cycle of checkpoint inhibitor. The V gene lost 1 base and the J gene lost 3 bases, with 10 bases spanning the gap. Looked up from germline, CDR1 is SGHTA and CDR2 is FQGNSA. There are 14 residues in the CDR3. Clones were read by immunoSEQ multiplex PCR, and TCRdb kept only the in-frame ones, dropping some. The sample records about 19,000 clones, 70% to 90% being singletons. Material: blood, obtained from a patient treated with checkpoint blockade. The rearrangement links TRBV7-2 to TRBJ2-7; D remains unclear. This clonotype was sampled from a human donor with melanoma. The CDR3 DNA is TGTGCCAGCAGCTTAGAGCCGGGCATCTACGAGCAGTACTTC. Protein sequence: CASSLEPGIYEQYF. The full variable domain, in which reference TRBV7-2 and TRBJ2-7 provide the parts outside the CDR3, is GAGVSQSPSNKVTEKGKDVELRCDPISGHTALYWYRQSLGQGLEFLIYFQGNSAPDKSGLPSDRFSAERTGGSVSTLTIQRTQQEDSAVYLCASSLEPGIYEQYFGPGTRLTVT.